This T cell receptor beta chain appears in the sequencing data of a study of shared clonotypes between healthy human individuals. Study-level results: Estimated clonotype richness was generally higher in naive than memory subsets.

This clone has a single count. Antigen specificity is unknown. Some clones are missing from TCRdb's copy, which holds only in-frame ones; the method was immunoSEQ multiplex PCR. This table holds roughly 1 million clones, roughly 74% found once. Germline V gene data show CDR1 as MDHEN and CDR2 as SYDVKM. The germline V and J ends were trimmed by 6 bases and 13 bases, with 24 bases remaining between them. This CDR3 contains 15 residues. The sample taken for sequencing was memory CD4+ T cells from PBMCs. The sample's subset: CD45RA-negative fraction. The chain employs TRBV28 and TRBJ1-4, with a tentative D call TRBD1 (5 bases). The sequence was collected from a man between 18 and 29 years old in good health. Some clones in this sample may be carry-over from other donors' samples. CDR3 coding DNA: TGTGCCAGCAGCTCGATAAGGACTGCGGCGGGGGGACTGTTTTTT. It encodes CASSSIRTAAGGLFF.